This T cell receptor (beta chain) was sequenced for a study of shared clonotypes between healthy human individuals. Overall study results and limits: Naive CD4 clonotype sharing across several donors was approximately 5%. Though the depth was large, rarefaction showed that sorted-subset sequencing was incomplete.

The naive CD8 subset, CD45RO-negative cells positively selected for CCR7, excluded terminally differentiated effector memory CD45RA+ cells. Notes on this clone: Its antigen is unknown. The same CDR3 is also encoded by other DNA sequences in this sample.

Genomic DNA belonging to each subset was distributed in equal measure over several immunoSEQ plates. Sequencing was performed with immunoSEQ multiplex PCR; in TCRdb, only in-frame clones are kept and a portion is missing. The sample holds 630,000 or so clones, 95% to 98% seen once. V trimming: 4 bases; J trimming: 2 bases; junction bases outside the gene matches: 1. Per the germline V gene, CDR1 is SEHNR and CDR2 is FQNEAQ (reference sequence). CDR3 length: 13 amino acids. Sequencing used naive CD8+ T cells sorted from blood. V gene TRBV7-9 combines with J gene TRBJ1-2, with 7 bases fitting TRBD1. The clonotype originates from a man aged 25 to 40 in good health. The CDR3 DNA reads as TGTGCCAGCAGCTCGACAGGGAACTATGGCTACACCTTC. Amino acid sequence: CASSSTGNYGYTF.